The 15 T cell receptor beta chains in this list originate from one sample, sequenced in a study of human T cells and chemical hapten exposure. A single record per CDR3 protein comes from TCRdb applying MiXCR to the RACE reads. The data show 210,000 or so distinct CDR3 sequences, with 24% seen just once and about 2.3% held by the top ten. Time point denoted: patch test 3, about 24 weeks after DPC sensitization. Treatment reported: therapeutic diphenylcyclopropenone sensitization with weekly scalp DPC. The specimen was whole blood, collected in connection with sensitization to the hapten diphenylcyclopropenone (DPC). These receptors were taken from a woman aged 35 to 49 with alopecia areata. Some clones in this sample may be carry-over from other donors' samples.

The chain recombines TRBV12-3 or TRBV12-4 with TRBJ1-1; D is uncertain. The CDR3 length is 13 residues. The V end lost 7 bases, the J end lost 12 bases, and 21 bases lay between the germline ends. CDR3 region: CASITTGPGPPFF. The DNA for the CDR3 is TGTGCCAGCATCACTACCGGGCCAGGACCGCCTTTCTTT.

V and J are TRBV7-2 and TRBJ1-4; D ambiguous. CDR1 and CDR2 from the germline V gene are SGHTA and FQGNSA. CDR3 length: 16 amino acids. Between the trimmed V and J ends, which lost 5 bases and 0 bases, there was a span of 13 bases. CDR3 amino acids: CASSLNRAATNEKLFF. CDR3 DNA: TGTGCCAGCAGCCTAAATCGGGCAGCAACTAATGAAAAACTGTTTTTT.

This chain connects TRBV2 to TRBJ2-1; 8 positions agree with TRBD2. Trimming removed 1 base from V and 8 bases from J; junction bases left unmatched: 7. The CDR3 is 15 amino acids. Per germline, CDR1 SNHLY and CDR2 FYNNEI. The CDR3 reads CASSEGGRNLYEQFF. The CDR3 DNA sequence: TGTGCCAGCAGTGAAGGCGGGAGGAATTTGTATGAGCAGTTCTTC.

This clonotype has just a few counts. The gene calls are TRBV27 and TRBJ2-5; tentatively, D is TRBD2 (5 bases). Per germline, CDR1 MNHEY and CDR2 SMNVEV (reference sequence). The CDR3 extends over 11 amino acids. Trimming took off 4 bases at V and 12 bases at J, with 12 bases between the two ends. In DNA form, the CDR3 reads TGTGCCAGCAGTTCAAGAGGGCCGGAGTACTTC. This gives the protein CASSSRGPEYF.

The chain employs TRBV10-3 and TRBJ2-1; perhaps TRBD2 as D (6 bases). The CDR3 is made up of 13 amino acids. V was trimmed by 4 bases and J by 14 bases, leaving 18 bases between them. CDR1 ENHRY and CDR2 SYGVKD come from the germline V gene. DNA of the CDR3: TGTGCCATCAGTGCGCCGGGACTCCCCCTAGAGTTCTTC. Residues: CAISAPGLPLEFF.

V gene TRBV5-1 combines with J gene TRBJ2-1; 11 bases map to TRBD2. CDR3 size: 15 residues. From germline, CDR1 is SGHRS and CDR2 YFSETQ. The V gene end was trimmed by 5 bases and the J gene end by 6 bases; junction bases not matched to a gene: 7. CDR3 sequence: CASRLAGEGVNEQFF. The CDR3 bases are TGCGCCAGCAGACTAGCGGGAGAAGGGGTCAATGAGCAGTTCTTC.

This clonotype was seen only a few times. The chain recombines TRBV18 with TRBJ2-4; D may be TRBD1 or TRBD2 (5 bases each). The CDR3 loop spans 17 amino acids. CDR1 and CDR2 from the germline V gene are KGHSH and LQKENI. Deletions cut 3 bases from V and 1 base from J, with 16 bases between. The CDR3 DNA follows: TGTGCCAGCTCACCGGGACCCCTAAGGAGGGCCAAAAACATTCAGTACTTC. As protein: CASSPGPLRRAKNIQYF. The full variable domain, in which reference TRBV18 and TRBJ2-4 provide the parts outside the CDR3, is NAGVMQNPRHLVRRRGQEARLRCSPMKGHSHVYWYRQLPEEGLKFMVYLQKENIIDESGMPKERFSAEFPKEGPSILRIQQVVRGDSAAYFCASSPGPLRRAKNIQYFGAGTRLSVL.

The V call is TRBV27, the J call TRBJ2-1; no clear D. CDR3 length: 13 residues. V was cut by 8 bases and J by 7 bases, with 15 bases left in between. Germline-derived CDR1 and CDR2 are MNHEY and SMNVEV (reference sequence). CDR3 nucleotides: TGTGCCAGCGCCCCTTCCCCGTGGAATGAGCAGTTCTTC. It is translated as CASAPSPWNEQFF.

The genes are TRBV5-4 and TRBJ2-4; D is possibly TRBD1 or TRBD2 (6 bases each). This CDR3 has 14 residues. Per germline, CDR1 SGHNT and CDR2 YYREEE (reference sequence). Trimming left V 2 bases short and J 9 bases short, with 15 bases between. CDR3 sequence: CASSLPGAEGIQYF. Written as DNA, the CDR3 is TGTGCCAGCAGCTTACCAGGGGCGGAGGGCATTCAGTACTTC.

This clonotype turned up a few times. The V call is TRBV20-1, the J call TRBJ2-3, with 9 bases identical to TRBD2. V gave up 5 bases and J gave up 3 bases; unmatched junction bases: 9. CDR1 and CDR2 from the germline V gene are DFQATT and SNEGSKA (reference sequence). This CDR3 is 15 amino acids long. CDR3 protein: CSASRSGRSTDTQYF. CDR3 sequence (DNA): TGCAGTGCTTCCCGTAGCGGGAGATCTACAGATACGCAGTATTTT.

A single count supports this clonotype. The chain uses TRBV13 and TRBJ1-5; the D gene is possibly TRBD1 (6 bases). V was pared by 0 bases and J by 5 bases, with 8 bases between. The CDR3 spans 14 residues. Germline V gives CDR1 PRHDT, CDR2 FYEKMQ (reference sequence). CDR3 coding DNA: TGTGCCAGCAGCTTAGGAACAGGGTATCAGCCCCAGCATTTT. Protein sequence: CASSLGTGYQPQHF.

The CDR3 reads CASSRGLAGRTDTQYF. The CDR3 bases are TGTGCCAGCAGCCGGGGACTAGCGGGACGCACAGATACGCAGTATTTT. The chain links TRBV4-2 to TRBJ2-3, with TRBD2 matching 13 bases. This CDR3 contains 16 residues. J gave up 1 base and V 4 bases, and 2 bases lay outside the gene matches. Germline V lookup: CDR1 LGHNA, CDR2 YNFKEQ.

This clonotype was seen a few times. The J gene is TRBJ2-3, the V gene TRBV4-1; a possible D gene is TRBD1 (6 bases). This CDR3 spans 15 amino acids. The germline V and J ends were trimmed by 0 bases and 3 bases, with 10 bases remaining between them. Germline V gene data show CDR1 as MGHRA and CDR2 as YSYEKL. The chain's CDR3 is CASSQEPRGTDTQYF. CDR3 nucleotide sequence: TGCGCCAGCAGCCAAGAACCCAGGGGAACAGATACGCAGTATTTT.

A few counts support this clonotype. The chain recombines TRBV28 with TRBJ2-1; unclear D gene. Trimming stripped 7 bases from V and 5 bases from J, with 9 bases between. Germline V gene sequence: CDR1 MDHEN, CDR2 SYDVKM. The CDR3 extends over 12 amino acids. CDR3 protein: CASMRQNNEQFF. CDR3 nucleotides: TGTGCCAGCATGAGACAAAACAATGAGCAGTTCTTC.

This chain uses TRBV24-1 with TRBJ1-1; no firm D call. This CDR3 has 13 residues. V lost 1 base to trimming and J lost 2 bases, with 4 bases between them. Germline V gene sequence: CDR1 KGHDR, CDR2 SFDVKD. CDR3 in DNA: TGTGCCACCAGTGATTTACACAACACTGAAGCTTTCTTT. Translation: CATSDLHNTEAFF.